This T cell receptor (beta chain) is from a study of T cell changes during pregnancy in multiple sclerosis. Only in-frame clones appear in the TCRdb table, and some are missing; sequencing was by immunoSEQ multiplex PCR. The sample consists of about 40,000 clones, around 94% of them appearing once. From germline, CDR1 is SEHNR and CDR2 FQNEAQ (reference sequence). Trimming cost V 11 bases and J 5 bases, with 12 bases left between them. The CDR3 spans 12 residues. The sequenced sample was peripheral blood, obtained in the third trimester of pregnancy. This clonotype was sampled from a female donor with multiple sclerosis, enrolled in a pregnancy study. The chain combines TRBV7-9 with TRBJ2-2, with D possibly being TRBD1 (5 bases). The CDR3, as DNA: TGTGCCGTGAATAAGGGGACCGGGGAGCTGTTTTTT. Translation: CAVNKGTGELFF.